The rows below give T cell receptor beta chains drawn from one sample of a study of blood T cell repertoires in COVID-19. Assay: immunoSEQ multiplex PCR; the TCRdb copy retains only in-frame clones and omits some. The profile covers 300,000 to 400,000 clones, with roughly 90% appearing a single time and less than 3.5% taken by the ten largest. The sample taken for sequencing was peripheral blood. These receptor sequences come from a woman in her twenties or thirties with COVID-19, enrolled during active disease. The CDR3 runs from the conserved cysteine through the conserved F or W. The order of the fields is D gene, J gene, V gene, clone size, CDR3 protein, CDR3 DNA. D genes are given only for firm matches. The size field is filled for only some rows; it gives once, few, many or a size class.

.,TRBJ2-3,TRBV6-4,.,CASSDPLDLPSTDTQYF,TGTGCCAGCAGTGATCCACTTGACTTGCCTAGCACAGATACGCAGTATTTT
TRBD1,TRBJ1-5,TRBV15,.,CATSRDQGVGQPQHF,TGTGCCACCAGCAGAGACCAGGGGGTCGGGCAGCCCCAGCATTTT
TRBD1,TRBJ1-2,TRBV19,few,CASSRDRRIYGYTF,TGTGCCAGTAGTAGGGACAGGAGAATATATGGCTACACCTTC
.,TRBJ1-2,TRBV5-6,.,CASSTGGSYGYTF,TGTGCCAGCTCCACGGGGGGAAGCTATGGCTACACCTTC
.,TRBJ2-1,TRBV29-1,.,CSVVPPNNEQFF,TGCAGCGTTGTCCCCCCAAACAATGAGCAGTTCTTC
.,TRBJ2-2,TRBV5-1,.,CASSRGGRYRTGELFF,TGCGCCAGCAGCCGGGGTGGGAGGTACCGCACCGGGGAGCTGTTTTTT
.,TRBJ2-5,TRBV28,.,CASLTSRGQETQYF,TGTGCCAGTCTAACTAGCAGGGGGCAAGAGACCCAGTACTTC
TRBD1,TRBJ2-3,TRBV2,few,CASSPNRGQSTDTQYF,TGTGCCAGCAGCCCCAACAGGGGGCAAAGCACAGATACGCAGTATTTT
.,TRBJ1-4,TRBV5-8,.,CASSLPGKGKLFF,TGTGCCAGCAGCTTGCCAGGGAAGGGAAAACTGTTTTTT
TRBD1,TRBJ1-1,TRBV5-4,.,CASSYDRDTEAFF,TGTGCCAGCAGCTATGACAGGGACACTGAAGCTTTCTTT
.,TRBJ2-7,TRBV19,once,CASSPGTPTYEQYF,TGTGCCAGTAGCCCCGGGACTCCGACCTACGAGCAGTACTTC
.,TRBJ2-5,TRBV27,.,CASSLSTVGSWETQYF,TGTGCCAGCAGTTTATCCACAGTGGGTAGTTGGGAGACCCAGTACTTC
.,TRBJ2-1,TRBV15,.,CATSRDPEGGRNEQFF,TGTGCCACCAGCAGAGATCCGGAGGGGGGGAGGAATGAGCAGTTCTTC
.,TRBJ1-1,TRBV7-9,.,CASSLAGAAKTEAFF,TGTGCCAGCAGCTTAGCGGGGGCGGCAAAGACTGAAGCTTTCTTT
.,TRBJ1-2,TRBV28,.,CASSNRQALYNYGYTF,TGTGCCAGCTCTAATCGACAGGCACTTTACAACTATGGCTACACCTTC
TRBD1,TRBJ2-2,TRBV2,.,CASNGQGTNTGELFF,TGTGCCAGCAATGGACAGGGGACCAACACCGGGGAGCTGTTTTTT
TRBD2,TRBJ2-3,TRBV7-9,few,CASSFSGSTDTQYF,TGTGCCAGCAGCTTTAGCGGGTCAACAGATACGCAGTATTTT
.,TRBJ1-3,TRBV9,.,CASSAREGSGNTIYF,TGTGCCAGCAGCGCCAGGGAAGGCTCTGGAAACACCATATATTTT
TRBD2,TRBJ2-5,TRBV15,.,CATSTGLAGGETQYF,TGTGCCACCAGCACGGGACTAGCGGGAGGAGAGACCCAGTACTTC
.,TRBJ2-5,TRBV27,.,CASGGQETQYF,TGTGCCAGCGGGGGGCAAGAGACCCAGTACTTC
TRBD1,TRBJ2-1,TRBV7-2,.,CASSLLSGQGNEQFF,TGTGCCAGCAGCTTACTATCTGGACAGGGCAATGAGCAGTTCTTC
.,TRBJ1-6,TRBV18,.,CASSQQSSYNSPLHF,TGTGCCAGCTCGCAACAGAGCTCCTATAATTCACCCCTCCACTTT
.,TRBJ1-1,TRBV6-5,.,CASSKEGRTEAFF,TGTGCCAGCAGTAAGGAGGGACGGACTGAAGCTTTCTTT
.,TRBJ2-2,TRBV24-1,.,CATSDLPPRPGAKAGELFF,TGTGCCACCAGTGATTTGCCACCCCGTCCAGGGGCGAAGGCCGGGGAGCTGTTTTTT
.,TRBJ2-3,TRBV5-4,.,CASSLVGVASEVYF,TGTGCCAGCAGCTTAGTCGGGGTGGCTAGCGAAGTGTATTTT
.,TRBJ2-1,TRBV7-6,.,CASSLVEGEQFF,TGTGCCAGCAGCTTAGTCGAGGGAGAGCAGTTCTTC
.,TRBJ2-2,TRBV9,.,CASSALPGHNTGELFF,TGTGCCAGCAGCGCCCTCCCGGGACATAACACCGGGGAGCTGTTTTTT
.,TRBJ1-5,TRBV6-1,few,CASSEARGFDQPQHF,TGTGCCAGCAGTGAAGCAAGGGGGTTTGACCAGCCCCAGCATTTT
TRBD1,TRBJ1-4,TRBV19,.,CASSIRQGNEKLFF,TGTGCCAGTAGTATCAGACAGGGGAATGAAAAACTGTTTTTT
.,TRBJ2-1,TRBV5-4,.,CASSDAGTYNEQFF,TGTGCCAGCAGTGACGCGGGTACCTACAATGAGCAGTTCTTC
.,TRBJ2-3,TRBV7-9,.,CASSSTGSGDTQYF,TGTGCCAGCAGCTCCACAGGGAGTGGAGATACGCAGTATTTT
TRBD2,TRBJ2-1,TRBV6-6,.,CASSPIRPQAGGAYNEQFF,TGTGCCAGCAGTCCCATCCGACCCCAGGCGGGAGGCGCCTACAATGAGCAGTTCTTC
TRBD2,TRBJ2-5,TRBV28,.,CASSVGTSGRKTQYF,TGTGCCAGCAGTGTCGGGACTAGCGGGAGGAAGACCCAGTACTTC
.,TRBJ1-5,TRBV11-2,few,CASSERGNQPQHF,TGTGCCAGCAGCGAGAGGGGCAATCAGCCCCAGCATTTT
.,TRBJ1-1,TRBV19,.,CASSIGRAVEAFF,TGTGCCAGTAGTATAGGGAGGGCAGTTGAAGCTTTCTTT
.,TRBJ2-2,TRBV9,.,CASSVDTSSTGELFF,TGTGCCAGCAGCGTAGATACTAGCAGCACCGGGGAGCTGTTTTTT
TRBD1,TRBJ1-2,TRBV30,.,CAWSVPKDWGQHYYGYTF,TGTGCCTGGAGTGTACCCAAGGATTGGGGACAGCATTACTATGGCTACACCTTC
TRBD1,TRBJ2-2,TRBV7-6,.,CASSPGQGFTGELFF,TGTGCCAGCAGCCCGGGACAGGGGTTCACCGGGGAGCTGTTTTTT